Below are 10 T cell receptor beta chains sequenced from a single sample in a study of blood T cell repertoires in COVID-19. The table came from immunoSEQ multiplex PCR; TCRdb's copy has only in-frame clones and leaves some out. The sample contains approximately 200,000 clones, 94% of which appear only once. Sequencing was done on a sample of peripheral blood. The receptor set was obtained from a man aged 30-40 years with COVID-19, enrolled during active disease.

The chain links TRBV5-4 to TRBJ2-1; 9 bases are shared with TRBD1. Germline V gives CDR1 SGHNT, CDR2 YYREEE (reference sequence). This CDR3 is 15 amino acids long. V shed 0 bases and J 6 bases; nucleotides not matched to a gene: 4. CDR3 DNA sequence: TGTGCCAGCAGCTTGGGACAGGGGGAATTCAATGAGCAGTTCTTC. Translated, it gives CASSLGQGEFNEQFF.

Written as DNA, the CDR3 is TGTGCCAGTAGTACCCTCCCCGGGACAGGGGAATCTGGAAACACCATATATTTT. As protein: CASSTLPGTGESGNTIYF. The V gene is TRBV19, the J gene TRBJ1-3; 10 bases map to TRBD1. J was trimmed by 1 base and V by 4 bases; bases with no gene match: 10. The germline gives CDR1 LNHDA, CDR2 SQIVND (reference sequence). The CDR3 has 18 amino acids.

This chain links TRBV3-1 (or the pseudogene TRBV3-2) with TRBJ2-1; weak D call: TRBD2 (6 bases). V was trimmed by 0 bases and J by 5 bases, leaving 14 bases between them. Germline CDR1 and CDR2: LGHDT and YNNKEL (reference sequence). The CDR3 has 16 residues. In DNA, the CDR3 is TGTGCCAGCAGCCAAGAGGGGGGTGCCCCGAACAATGAGCAGTTCTTC. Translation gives CASSQEGGAPNNEQFF.

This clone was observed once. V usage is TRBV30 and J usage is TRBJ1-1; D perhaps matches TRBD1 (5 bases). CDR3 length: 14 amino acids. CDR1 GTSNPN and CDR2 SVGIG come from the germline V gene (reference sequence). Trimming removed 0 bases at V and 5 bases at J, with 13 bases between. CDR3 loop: CAWSVTGGNTEAFF. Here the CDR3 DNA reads TGTGCCTGGAGTGTCACGGGGGGAAATACTGAAGCTTTCTTT.

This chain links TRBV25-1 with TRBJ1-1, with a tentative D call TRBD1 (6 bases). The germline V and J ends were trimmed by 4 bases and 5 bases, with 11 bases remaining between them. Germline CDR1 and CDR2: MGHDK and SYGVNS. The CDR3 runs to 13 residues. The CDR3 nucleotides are TGTGCCAGCAGTGCAGGGGTTGATACTGAAGCTTTCTTT. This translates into CASSAGVDTEAFF.

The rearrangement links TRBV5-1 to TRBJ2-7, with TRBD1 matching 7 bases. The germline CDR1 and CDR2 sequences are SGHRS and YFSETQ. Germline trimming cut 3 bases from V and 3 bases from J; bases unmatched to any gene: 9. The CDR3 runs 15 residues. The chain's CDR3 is CASSYGDSLIYEQYF. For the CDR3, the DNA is TGCGCCAGCAGCTACGGGGACAGTTTAATCTACGAGCAGTACTTC.

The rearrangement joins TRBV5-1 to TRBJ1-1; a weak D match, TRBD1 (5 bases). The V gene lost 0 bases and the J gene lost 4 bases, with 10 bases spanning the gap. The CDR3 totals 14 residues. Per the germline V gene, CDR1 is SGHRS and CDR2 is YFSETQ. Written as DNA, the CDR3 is TGCGCCAGCAGCTTGGAAGCGGGGCCCACTGAAGCTTTCTTT. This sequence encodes CASSLEAGPTEAFF. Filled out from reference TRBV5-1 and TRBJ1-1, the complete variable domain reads KAGVTQTPRYLIKTRGQQVTLSCSPISGHRSVSWYQQTPGQGLQFLFEYFSETQRNKGNFPGRFSGRQFSNSRSEMNVSTLELGDSALYLCASSLEAGPTEAFFGQGTRLTVV.

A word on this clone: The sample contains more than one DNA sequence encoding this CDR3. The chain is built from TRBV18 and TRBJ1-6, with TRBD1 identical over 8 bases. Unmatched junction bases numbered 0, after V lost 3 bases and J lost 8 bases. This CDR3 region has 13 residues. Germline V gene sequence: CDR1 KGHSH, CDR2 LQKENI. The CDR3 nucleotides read TGTGCCAGCTCACCGGACAGGGATTCACCCCTCCACTTT. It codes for CASSPDRDSPLHF.

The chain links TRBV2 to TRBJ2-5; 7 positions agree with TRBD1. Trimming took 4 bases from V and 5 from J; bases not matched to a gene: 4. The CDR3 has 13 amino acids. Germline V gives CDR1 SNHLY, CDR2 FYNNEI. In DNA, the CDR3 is TGTGCCAGCAGTGGACAGGGTTCGGAGACCCAGTACTTC. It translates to CASSGQGSETQYF.

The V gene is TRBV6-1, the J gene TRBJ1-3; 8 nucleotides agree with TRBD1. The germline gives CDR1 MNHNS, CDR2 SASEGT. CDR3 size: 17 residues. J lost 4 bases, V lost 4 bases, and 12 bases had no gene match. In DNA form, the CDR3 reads TGTGCCAGCAGTGGAGGGACAGGAGACTTTCGGGGAAACACCATATATTTT. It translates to CASSGGTGDFRGNTIYF.